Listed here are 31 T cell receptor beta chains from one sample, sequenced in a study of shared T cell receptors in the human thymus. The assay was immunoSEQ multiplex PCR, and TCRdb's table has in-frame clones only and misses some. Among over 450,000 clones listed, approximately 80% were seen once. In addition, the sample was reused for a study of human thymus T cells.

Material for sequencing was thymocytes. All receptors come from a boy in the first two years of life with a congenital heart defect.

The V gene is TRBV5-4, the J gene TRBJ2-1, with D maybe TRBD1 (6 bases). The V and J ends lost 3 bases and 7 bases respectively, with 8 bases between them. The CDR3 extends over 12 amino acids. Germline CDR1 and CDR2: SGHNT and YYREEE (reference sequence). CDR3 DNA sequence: TGTGCCAGCAGCTCTAGGGGGAATGAGCAGTTCTTC. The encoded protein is CASSSRGNEQFF.

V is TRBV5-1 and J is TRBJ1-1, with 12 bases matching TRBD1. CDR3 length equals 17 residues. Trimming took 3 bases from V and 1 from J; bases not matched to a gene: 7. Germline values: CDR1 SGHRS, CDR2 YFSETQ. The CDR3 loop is CASSWGTGGAGNTEAFF. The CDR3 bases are TGCGCCAGCAGCTGGGGGACAGGGGGCGCTGGGAACACTGAAGCTTTCTTT.

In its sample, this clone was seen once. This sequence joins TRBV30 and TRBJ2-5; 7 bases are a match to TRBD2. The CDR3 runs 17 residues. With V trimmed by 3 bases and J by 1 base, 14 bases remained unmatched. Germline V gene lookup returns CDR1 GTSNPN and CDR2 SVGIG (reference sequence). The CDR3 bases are TGTGCCTGGAGAGAATGTACGTGGAGGGAGGGCCAAGAGACCCAGTACTTC. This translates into CAWRECTWREGQETQYF.

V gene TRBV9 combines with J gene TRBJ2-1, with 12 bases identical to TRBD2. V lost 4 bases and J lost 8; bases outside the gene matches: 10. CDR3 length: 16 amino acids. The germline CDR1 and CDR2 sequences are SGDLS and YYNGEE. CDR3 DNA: TGTGCCAGCAGCCCTAGACTAGCGGGAGTGTCCCATGAGCAGTTCTTC. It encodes CASSPRLAGVSHEQFF.

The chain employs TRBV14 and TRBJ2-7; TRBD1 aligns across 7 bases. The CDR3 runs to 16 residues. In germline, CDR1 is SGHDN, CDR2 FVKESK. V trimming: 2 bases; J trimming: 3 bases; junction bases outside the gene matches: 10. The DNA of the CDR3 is TGTGCCAGCAGCCAATCTACCGACAGGGAACACTACGAGCAGTACTTC. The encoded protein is CASSQSTDREHYEQYF.

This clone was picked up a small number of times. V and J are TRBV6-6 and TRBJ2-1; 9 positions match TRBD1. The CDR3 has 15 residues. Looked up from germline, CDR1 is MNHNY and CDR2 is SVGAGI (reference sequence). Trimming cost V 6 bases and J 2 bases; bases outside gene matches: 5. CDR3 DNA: TGTGCCAGCAGGACAGACAGGGGGGCCTACAATGAGCAGTTCTTC. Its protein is CASRTDRGAYNEQFF.

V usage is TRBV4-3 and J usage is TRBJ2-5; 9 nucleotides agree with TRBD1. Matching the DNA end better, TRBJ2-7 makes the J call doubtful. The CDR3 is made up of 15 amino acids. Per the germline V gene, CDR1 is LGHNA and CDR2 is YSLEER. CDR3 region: CASSHGTGLSYEQYF. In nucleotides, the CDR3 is TGCGCCAGCAGCCATGGGACAGGGCTTTCCTACGAGCAGTACTTC.

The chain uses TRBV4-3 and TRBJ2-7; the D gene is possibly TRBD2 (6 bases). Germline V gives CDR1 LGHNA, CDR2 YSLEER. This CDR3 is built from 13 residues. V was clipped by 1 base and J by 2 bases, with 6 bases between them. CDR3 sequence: CASSQGGAYEQYF. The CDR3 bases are TGCGCCAGCAGCCAAGGGGGGGCCTACGAGCAGTACTTC.

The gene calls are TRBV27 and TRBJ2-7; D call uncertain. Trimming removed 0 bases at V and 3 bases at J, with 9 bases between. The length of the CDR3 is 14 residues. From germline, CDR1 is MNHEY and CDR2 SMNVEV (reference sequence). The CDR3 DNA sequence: TGTGCCAGCAGTTTATCGAGGCAGATCTACGAGCAGTACTTC. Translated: CASSLSRQIYEQYF.

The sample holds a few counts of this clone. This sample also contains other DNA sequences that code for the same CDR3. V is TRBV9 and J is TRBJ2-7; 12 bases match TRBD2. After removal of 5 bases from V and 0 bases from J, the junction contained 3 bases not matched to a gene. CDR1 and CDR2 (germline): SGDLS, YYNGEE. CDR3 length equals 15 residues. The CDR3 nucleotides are TGTGCCAGCAGTCCGACTAGCGGGAGCTCCTACGAGCAGTACTTC. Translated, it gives CASSPTSGSSYEQYF. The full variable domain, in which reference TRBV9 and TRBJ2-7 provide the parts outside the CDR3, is DSGVTQTPKHLITATGQRVTLRCSPRSGDLSVYWYQQSLDQGLQFLIQYYNGEERAKGNILERFSAQQFPDLHSELNLSSLELGDSALYFCASSPTSGSSYEQYFGPGTRLTVT.

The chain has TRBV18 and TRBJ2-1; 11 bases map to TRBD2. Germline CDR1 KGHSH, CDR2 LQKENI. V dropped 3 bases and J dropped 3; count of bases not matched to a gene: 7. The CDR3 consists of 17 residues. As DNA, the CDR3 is TGTGCCAGCTCACCCCAGACTAGCGGGACCCACTACAATGAGCAGTTCTTC. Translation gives CASSPQTSGTHYNEQFF.

The CDR3 DNA follows: TGTGCCAGCAGTGAGGGGCTATACTCCTACGAGCAGTACTTC. Its protein is CASSEGLYSYEQYF. V is TRBV6-1 and J is TRBJ2-7, with D possibly TRBD1 on 5 matching bases. Germline V gene lookup returns CDR1 MNHNS and CDR2 SASEGT. The V end was cut by 3 bases, the J end by 0 bases, with 9 bases between. The CDR3 contains 14 residues.

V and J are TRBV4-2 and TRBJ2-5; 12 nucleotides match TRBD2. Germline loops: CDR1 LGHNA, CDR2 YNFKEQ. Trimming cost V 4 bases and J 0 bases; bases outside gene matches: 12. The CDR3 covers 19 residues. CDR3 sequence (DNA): TGTGCCAGCAGCCGGGCGGGTCTAGCGGGAGGGCCGGACCAAGAGACCCAGTACTTC. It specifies CASSRAGLAGGPDQETQYF.

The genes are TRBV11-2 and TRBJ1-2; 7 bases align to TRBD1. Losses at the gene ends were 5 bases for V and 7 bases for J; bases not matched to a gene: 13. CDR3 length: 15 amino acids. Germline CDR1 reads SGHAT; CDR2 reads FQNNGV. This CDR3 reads CASSRNAGGRCGYTF. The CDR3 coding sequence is TGTGCCAGCAGCCGGAACGCAGGGGGTAGATGTGGCTACACCTTC.

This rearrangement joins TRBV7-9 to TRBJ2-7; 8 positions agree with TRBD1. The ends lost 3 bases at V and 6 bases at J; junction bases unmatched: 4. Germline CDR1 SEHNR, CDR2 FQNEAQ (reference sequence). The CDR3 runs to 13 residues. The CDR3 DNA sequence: TGTGCCAGCAGCTTCATAGACAGGGGCGAGCAGTACTTC. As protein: CASSFIDRGEQYF.

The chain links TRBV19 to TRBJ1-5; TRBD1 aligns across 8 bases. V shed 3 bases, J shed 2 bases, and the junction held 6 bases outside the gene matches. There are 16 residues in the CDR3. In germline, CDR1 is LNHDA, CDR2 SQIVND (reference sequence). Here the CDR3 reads CASSIEDRGRNQPQHF. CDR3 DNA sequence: TGTGCCAGTAGTATCGAAGACAGGGGCCGCAATCAGCCCCAGCATTTT.

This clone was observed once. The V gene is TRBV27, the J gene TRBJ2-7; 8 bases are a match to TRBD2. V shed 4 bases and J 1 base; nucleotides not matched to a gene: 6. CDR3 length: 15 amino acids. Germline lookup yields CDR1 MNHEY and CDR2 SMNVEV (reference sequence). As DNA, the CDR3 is TGTGCCAGCAGTTCCGTGGGGACTAGGTCCTACGAGCAGTACTTC. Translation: CASSSVGTRSYEQYF.

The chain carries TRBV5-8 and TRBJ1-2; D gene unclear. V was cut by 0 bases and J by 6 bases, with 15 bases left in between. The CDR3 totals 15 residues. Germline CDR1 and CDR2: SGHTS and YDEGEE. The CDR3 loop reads CASSLAAWREDGYTF. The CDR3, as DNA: TGTGCCAGCAGCTTGGCCGCTTGGAGGGAGGATGGCTACACCTTC.

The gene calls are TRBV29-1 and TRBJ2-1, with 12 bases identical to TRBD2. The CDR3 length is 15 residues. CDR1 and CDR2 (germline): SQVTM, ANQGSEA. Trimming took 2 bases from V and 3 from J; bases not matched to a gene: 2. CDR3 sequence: CSVELGLAGYNEQFF. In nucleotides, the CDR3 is TGCAGCGTTGAATTGGGACTAGCGGGCTACAATGAGCAGTTCTTC.

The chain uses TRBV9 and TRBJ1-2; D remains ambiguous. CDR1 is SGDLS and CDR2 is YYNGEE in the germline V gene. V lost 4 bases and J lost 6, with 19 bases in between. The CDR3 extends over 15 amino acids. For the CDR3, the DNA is TGTGCCAGCAGCCCTCTCGTGCGGTTGGAGCATGGCTACACCTTC. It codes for CASSPLVRLEHGYTF.

The CDR3 here is CASSLAGHPSEPQYF. Written as DNA, the CDR3 is TGTGCCAGCAGCTTAGCGGGACATCCCTCGGAGCCCCAGTACTTC. V usage is TRBV11-2 and J usage is TRBJ2-5, with D perhaps matching TRBD1 (6 bases). Germline CDR1 reads SGHAT; CDR2 reads FQNNGV. V dropped 1 base and J dropped 9 bases, with 18 bases sitting between them. This CDR3 has 15 residues.

The CDR3 nucleotides are TGTGCCAGCAGCGTAGGCCGGGACACCATATATTTT. Its translation: CASSVGRDTIYF. The chain links TRBV9 to TRBJ1-3, with unresolved D. V lost 0 bases and J lost 8, with 6 bases in between. Germline CDR1 reads SGDLS; CDR2 reads YYNGEE. The CDR3 is 12 amino acids.

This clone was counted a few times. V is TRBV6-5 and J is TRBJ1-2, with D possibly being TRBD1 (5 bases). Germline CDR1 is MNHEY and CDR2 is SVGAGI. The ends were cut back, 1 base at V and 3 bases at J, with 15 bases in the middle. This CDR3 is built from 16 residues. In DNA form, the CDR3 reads TGTGCCAGCAGTTACTTCCCAAGATCAGGGTACTATGGCTACACCTTC. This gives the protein CASSYFPRSGYYGYTF.

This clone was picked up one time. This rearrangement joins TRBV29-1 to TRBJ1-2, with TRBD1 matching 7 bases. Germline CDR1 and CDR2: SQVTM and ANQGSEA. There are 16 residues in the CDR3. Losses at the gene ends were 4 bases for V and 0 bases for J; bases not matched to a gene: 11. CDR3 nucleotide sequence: TGCAGCGTTGGCGTCAGTCAGGGGGGAGCTAACTATGGCTACACCTTC. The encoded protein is CSVGVSQGGANYGYTF.

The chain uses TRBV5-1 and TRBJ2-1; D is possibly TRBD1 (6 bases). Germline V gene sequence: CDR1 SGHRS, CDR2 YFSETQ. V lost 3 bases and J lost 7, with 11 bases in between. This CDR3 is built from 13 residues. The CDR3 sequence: CASSWTVSNEQFF. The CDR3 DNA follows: TGCGCCAGCAGCTGGACAGTAAGTAATGAGCAGTTCTTC.

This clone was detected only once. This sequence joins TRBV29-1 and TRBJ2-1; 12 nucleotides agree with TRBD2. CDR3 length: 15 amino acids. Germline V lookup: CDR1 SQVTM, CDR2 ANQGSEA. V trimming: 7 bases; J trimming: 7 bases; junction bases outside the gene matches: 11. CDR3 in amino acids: CSALVPSGRGNEQFF. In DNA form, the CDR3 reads TGCAGCGCCCTAGTTCCTAGCGGGAGGGGGAATGAGCAGTTCTTC.

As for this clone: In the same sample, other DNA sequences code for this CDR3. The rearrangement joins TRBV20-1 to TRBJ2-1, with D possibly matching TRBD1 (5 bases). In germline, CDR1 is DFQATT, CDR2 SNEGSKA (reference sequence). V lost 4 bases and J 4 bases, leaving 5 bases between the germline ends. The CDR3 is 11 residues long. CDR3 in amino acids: CSATGYNEQFF. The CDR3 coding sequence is TGCAGTGCTACAGGGTACAATGAGCAGTTCTTC.

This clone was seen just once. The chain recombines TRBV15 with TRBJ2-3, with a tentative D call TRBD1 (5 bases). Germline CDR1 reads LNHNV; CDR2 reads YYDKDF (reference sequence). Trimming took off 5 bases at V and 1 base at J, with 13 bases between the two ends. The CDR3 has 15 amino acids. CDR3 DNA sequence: TGTGCCACCAGCTGCGGCAGGGCGGGCACAGATACGCAGTATTTT. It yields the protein CATSCGRAGTDTQYF.

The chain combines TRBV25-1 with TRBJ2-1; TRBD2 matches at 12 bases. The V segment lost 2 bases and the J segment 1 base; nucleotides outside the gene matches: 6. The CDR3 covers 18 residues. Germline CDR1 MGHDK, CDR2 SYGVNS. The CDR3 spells CASSEPTSGGNSYNEQFF. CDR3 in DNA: TGTGCCAGCAGTGAACCGACTAGCGGGGGAAATTCCTACAATGAGCAGTTCTTC.

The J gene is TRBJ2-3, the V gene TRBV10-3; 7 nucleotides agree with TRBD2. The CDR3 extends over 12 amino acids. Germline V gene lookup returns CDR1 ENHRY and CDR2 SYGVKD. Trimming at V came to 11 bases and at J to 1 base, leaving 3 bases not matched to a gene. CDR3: CAGGERTDTQYF. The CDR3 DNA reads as TGTGCCGGGGGGGAGCGCACAGATACGCAGTATTTT.

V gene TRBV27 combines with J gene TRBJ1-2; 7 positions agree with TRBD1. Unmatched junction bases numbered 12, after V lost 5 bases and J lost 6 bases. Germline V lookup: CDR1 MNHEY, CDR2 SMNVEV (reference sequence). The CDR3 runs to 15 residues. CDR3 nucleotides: TGTGCCAGCAGTCCACCGGGACAGATTACGAATGGCTACACCTTC. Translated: CASSPPGQITNGYTF.